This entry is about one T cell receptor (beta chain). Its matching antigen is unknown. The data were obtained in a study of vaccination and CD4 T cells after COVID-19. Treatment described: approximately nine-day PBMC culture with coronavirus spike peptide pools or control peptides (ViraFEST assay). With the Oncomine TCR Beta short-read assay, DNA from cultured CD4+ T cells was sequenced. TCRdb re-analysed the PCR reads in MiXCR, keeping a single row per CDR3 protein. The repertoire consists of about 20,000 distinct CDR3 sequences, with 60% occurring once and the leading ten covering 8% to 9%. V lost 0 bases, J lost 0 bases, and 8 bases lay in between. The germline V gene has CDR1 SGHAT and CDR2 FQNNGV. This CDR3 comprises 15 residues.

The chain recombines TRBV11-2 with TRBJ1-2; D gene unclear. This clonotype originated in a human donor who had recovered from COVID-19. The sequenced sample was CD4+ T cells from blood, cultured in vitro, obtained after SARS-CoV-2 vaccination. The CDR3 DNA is TGTGCCAGCAGCTTAGAGGCTGAAGCTAACTATGGCTACACCTTC. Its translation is CASSLEAEANYGYTF.